Below, one T cell receptor beta chain is given with its context. The antigen is unknown. Conventional CD4 T cells were sorted as CD4+CD127+ cells. This specimen belongs to a study of B cell selection in AIRE deficiency. Study results and caveats: With only TCRbeta sequenced, roughly 40% of shared healthy Treg sequences overlapped Tconv. Healthy donors alone shared about 32% of fewer than 4,000 Treg sequences; patients alone less than 10%.

This CDR3 spans 18 amino acids. After removal of 4 bases from V and 0 bases from J, the junction contained 11 bases not matched to a gene. Per germline, CDR1 SGHDT and CDR2 YYEEEE. Produced via immunoSEQ multiplex PCR; TCRdb's table is partial and in-frame only. The sample carries some 22,000 clones, around 96% recorded once. The sequenced material came from CD4+CD127+ conventional T cells sorted from PBMCs. This clonotype was sampled from a human donor in good health. V and J are TRBV5-6 and TRBJ2-1; 9 bases align to TRBD2. DNA for the CDR3: TGTGCCAGCAGCAAAATAGCGGGGGCCCTGAGCTCCTACAATGAGCAGTTCTTC. Translation: CASSKIAGALSSYNEQFF.